This TCR beta chain was retrieved from a study of blood T cell repertoires in COVID-19. At the level of the study: Samples came from the United States, Italy and Spain, spanning acute and convalescent COVID-19. The cDNA or gDNA used as material had been derived from T cells, B-cell-depleted T cells, or PBMCs.

The trim removed 6 bases at V and 7 bases at J, leaving 7 bases unmatched. The CDR3 covers 15 residues. Germline-derived CDR1 and CDR2 are SQVTM and ANQGSEA. In Seattle, patients joined the study during active infection and were tracked longitudinally. As handled by the study authors: By means of reference gene primer amplification, nucleated cell counts were estimated. Only in-frame clones appear in the TCRdb table, and some are missing; sequencing was by immunoSEQ multiplex PCR. V and J calls and clone size are those listed in that table; D and trimming were worked out from the DNA. The sample consists of about 530,000 clones, roughly 89% of them appearing once.

Input material: peripheral blood. The chain employs TRBV29-1 and TRBJ2-1; 15 bases map to TRBD2. This TCR came from a woman aged 45 to 65 with COVID-19, enrolled during active disease. CDR3 sequence reads: CSVTGLAGGINEQFF. As DNA, the CDR3 is TGCAGCGTGACGGGACTAGCGGGGGGCATTAATGAGCAGTTCTTC.